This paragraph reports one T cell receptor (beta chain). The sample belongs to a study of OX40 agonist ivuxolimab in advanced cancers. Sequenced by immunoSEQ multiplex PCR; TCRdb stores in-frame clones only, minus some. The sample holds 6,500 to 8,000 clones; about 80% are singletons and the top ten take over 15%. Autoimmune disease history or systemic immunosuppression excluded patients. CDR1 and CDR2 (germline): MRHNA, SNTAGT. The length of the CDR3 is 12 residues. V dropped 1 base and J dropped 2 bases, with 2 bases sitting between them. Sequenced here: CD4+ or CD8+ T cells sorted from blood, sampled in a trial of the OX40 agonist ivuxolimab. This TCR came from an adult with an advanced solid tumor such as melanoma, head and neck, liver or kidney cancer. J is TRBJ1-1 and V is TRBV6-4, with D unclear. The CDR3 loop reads CASSDYNTEAFF. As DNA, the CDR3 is TGTGCCAGCAGTGACTACAACACTGAAGCTTTCTTT.